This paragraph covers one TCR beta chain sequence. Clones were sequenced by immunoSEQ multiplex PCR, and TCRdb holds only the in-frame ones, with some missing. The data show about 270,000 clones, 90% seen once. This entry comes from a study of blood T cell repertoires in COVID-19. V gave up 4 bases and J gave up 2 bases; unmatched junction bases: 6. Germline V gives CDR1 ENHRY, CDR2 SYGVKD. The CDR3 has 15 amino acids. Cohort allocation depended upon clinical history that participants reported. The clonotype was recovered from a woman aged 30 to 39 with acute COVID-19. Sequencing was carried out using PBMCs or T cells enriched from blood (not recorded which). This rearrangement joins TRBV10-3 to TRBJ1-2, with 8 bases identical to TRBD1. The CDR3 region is CAISGGDRGNYGYTF. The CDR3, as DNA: TGTGCCATCAGTGGAGGTGACAGGGGAAACTATGGCTACACCTTC.